Below, 13 T cell receptor beta chains from the same sample are listed, as sequenced in a study of blood T cell repertoires in COVID-19. The protocol was immunoSEQ multiplex PCR, while the TCRdb copy is restricted to in-frame clones and leaves out a portion. This sample has about 250,000 clones, with more than 75% found just once. The specimen sequenced was peripheral blood. All receptors come from a woman of 80 years or more with COVID-19, enrolled during active disease.

The V and J genes are TRBV10-3 and TRBJ2-2, with TRBD2 identical over 9 bases. CDR3 size: 16 residues. Germline values: CDR1 ENHRY, CDR2 SYGVKD. The ends lost 11 bases at V and 1 base at J; junction bases unmatched: 11. This chain's CDR3 is CAARAGGTVNTGELFF. The CDR3 DNA sequence: TGTGCCGCAAGGGCGGGGGGGACAGTGAACACCGGGGAGCTGTTTTTT.

The chain is built from TRBV28 and TRBJ1-4; the match to TRBD1 covers 7 bases. The CDR3 extends over 15 amino acids. Looked up from germline, CDR1 is MDHEN and CDR2 is SYDVKM. J lost 0 bases, V lost 6 bases, and 4 bases had no gene match. The CDR3 DNA reads as TGTGCCAGCAGGTCTCAGGGGGCAACTAATGAAAAACTGTTTTTT. This encodes CASRSQGATNEKLFF.

The chain's CDR3 is CAWEGIGNTEAFF. CDR3 sequence (DNA): TGTGCCTGGGAGGGGATTGGGAACACTGAAGCTTTCTTT. The chain joins TRBV30 to TRBJ1-1; possible D gene TRBD1, 5 bases. The CDR3 runs 13 residues. Per the germline V gene, CDR1 is GTSNPN and CDR2 is SVGIG (reference sequence). V lost 5 bases and J 1 base, leaving 11 bases between the germline ends. The full variable domain, with the rest looked up from reference TRBV30 and TRBJ1-1, is SQTIHQWPATLVQPVGSPLSLECTVEGTSNPNLYWYRQAAGRGLQLLFYSVGIGQISSEVPQNLSASRPQDRQFILSSKKLLLSDSGFYLCAWEGIGNTEAFFGQGTRLTVV.

DNA for the CDR3: TGCGCCAGCAGCCCTAATTCTATGCGGAACACCGGGGAGCTGTTTTTT. It translates to CASSPNSMRNTGELFF. The V and J genes are TRBV5-1 and TRBJ2-2; D uncertain. The germline gives CDR1 SGHRS, CDR2 YFSETQ. V gave up 4 bases and J gave up 1 base, with 14 bases separating them. The CDR3 has 16 residues.

The chain combines TRBV7-9 with TRBJ2-7; possibly TRBD1 for D (5 bases). V lost 1 base to trimming and J lost 1 base, with 8 bases between them. The germline V gene encodes CDR1 SEHNR and CDR2 FQNEAQ (reference sequence). The CDR3 loop spans 14 amino acids. The DNA of the CDR3 is TGTGCCAGCAGCTTAGGGGGCGCGTCCTACGAGCAGTACGTC. This translates into CASSLGGASYEQYV.

The chain uses TRBV5-6 and TRBJ2-3; 8 bases align to TRBD2. V dropped 6 bases and J dropped 8; count of bases not matched to a gene: 14. Germline V gene sequence: CDR1 SGHDT, CDR2 YYEEEE. CDR3 length: 15 residues. CDR3: CASIQGRGTRGTQYF. The CDR3 nucleotides are TGTGCCAGCATCCAAGGTCGGGGGACTAGGGGTACGCAGTATTTT. The complete variable domain, with remaining parts taken from reference TRBV5-6 and TRBJ2-3, reads DAGVTQSPTHLIKTRGQQVTLRCSPKSGHDTVSWYQQALGQGPQFIFQYYEEEERQRGNFPDRFSGHQFPNYSSELNVNALLLGDSALYLCASIQGRGTRGTQYFGPGTRLTVL.

The rearrangement uses TRBV29-1 and TRBJ1-4; TRBD1 is a possible D gene (6 bases). Trimming took 0 bases from V and 13 from J, leaving 12 bases between them. Germline V gene data show CDR1 as SQVTM and CDR2 as ANQGSEA. This CDR3 region has 12 residues. The CDR3 spells CSVEDRGQRLFF. The DNA for the CDR3 is TGCAGCGTTGAAGATCGAGGACAGAGACTGTTTTTT. Using reference TRBV29-1 and TRBJ1-4 for the parts outside the CDR3, the full variable domain is SAVISQKPSRDICQRGTSLTIQCQVDSQVTMMFWYRQQPGQSLTLIATANQGSEATYESGFVIDKFPISRPNLTFSTLTVSNMSPEDSSIYLCSVEDRGQRLFFGSGTQLSVL.

This chain uses TRBV6-5 with TRBJ1-3; the D gene is possibly TRBD1 (5 bases). Germline CDR1 and CDR2: MNHEY and SVGAGI. The CDR3 loop spans 15 amino acids. V was trimmed by 0 bases and J by 2 bases, leaving 8 bases between them. CDR3 coding DNA: TGTGCCAGCAGTTACTCCAGGGAGGCTGGAAACACCATATATTTT. Its translation: CASSYSREAGNTIYF.

The chain combines TRBV5-4 with TRBJ1-2, with TRBD1 matching over 9 bases. V trimming: 4 bases; J trimming: 8 bases; junction bases outside the gene matches: 6. This CDR3 region has 13 residues. CDR1 and CDR2 from the germline V gene are SGHNT and YYREEE (reference sequence). The CDR3 DNA reads as TGTGCCAGCAGCCGGGACAGGGTGGGGGGCTACACCTTC. It specifies CASSRDRVGGYTF.

The chain uses TRBV7-9 and TRBJ2-7, with D possibly TRBD2 on 6 matching bases. The CDR3 contains 14 residues. The germline V gene has CDR1 SEHNR and CDR2 FQNEAQ (reference sequence). Trimming removed 6 bases from V and 0 bases from J, with 12 bases in between. The CDR3 coding sequence is TGTGCCAGCAGTCCCGGCGGGGTCTCCTACGAGCAGTACGTC. Encoded protein: CASSPGGVSYEQYV.

This clone was seen once. Here the CDR3 reads CATSDSTWGEETQYF. The CDR3 DNA is TGTGCCACCAGTGATTCGACGTGGGGGGAAGAGACCCAGTACTTC. The J gene is TRBJ2-5, the V gene TRBV24-1, with a weak D call TRBD2 (6 bases). V lost 2 bases and J 3 bases, leaving 12 bases between the germline ends. This CDR3 has 15 amino acids. Germline values: CDR1 KGHDR, CDR2 SFDVKD.

Only one count was recorded for this clone. The chain couples TRBV28 to TRBJ1-3, with 9 bases fitting TRBD1. V shed 6 bases and J 7 bases; nucleotides not matched to a gene: 13. Germline CDR1 reads MDHEN; CDR2 reads SYDVKM. This CDR3 region has 16 residues. CDR3 residues: CASSKGRDRVRNTIYF. Written as DNA, the CDR3 is TGTGCCAGCAGCAAGGGCCGGGACAGGGTGCGGAACACCATATATTTT.

The rearrangement joins TRBV28 to TRBJ1-1; D ambiguous. Germline V gene data show CDR1 as MDHEN and CDR2 as SYDVKM. V lost 6 bases, J lost 2 bases, and 7 bases lay in between. The length of the CDR3 is 12 residues. The CDR3 sequence is CASSSGNTEAFF. CDR3 coding DNA: TGTGCCAGCAGCTCAGGAAACACTGAAGCTTTCTTT.